This T cell receptor (beta chain) is drawn from a study of cytomegalovirus exposure and HLA in healthy donors. Researchers ran the PCR with 60 Vbeta and 13 Jbeta primers. Measured with immunoSEQ multiplex PCR; TCRdb has only the in-frame clones, and not every one. Seen here are hundreds of thousands of clones, 70% to 80% observed once, and the top ten hold approximately 3.9%. Donors showed nominal health when sampled, although they likely had unrecorded immune exposures. Germline CDR1 reads SGHRS; CDR2 reads YFSETQ. V lost 0 bases and J lost 0, with 9 bases in between. The CDR3 covers 15 residues. The chain couples TRBV5-1 to TRBJ1-2, with D hard to call. Input material: PBMCs. The receptor was isolated from a male donor in good health and CMV-seronegative. The CDR3 DNA reads TGCGCCAGCAGCTTGGTTCCAGATGCTAACTATGGCTACACCTTC. The encoded protein is CASSLVPDANYGYTF.